The T cell receptor beta chain described here comes from a study of blood T cell repertoires in COVID-19. Background on the study: The study drew acute and convalescent COVID-19 samples from the United States, Italy and Spain.

As originally analysed: How many nucleated cells were present was estimated from reference gene primer amplification. Repertoires were generated with immunoSEQ multiplex PCR, while TCRdb's copy carries only in-frame clones and drops some. The V and J calls and clone size were taken over from that table, and D and trimming were inferred from the DNA. The data hold under 85,000 clones, with nearly 90% observed a single time. Sequenced sample: peripheral blood. The sequence derives from a man aged 50 to 60 with acute or convalescent COVID-19.

For the CDR3, the DNA is TGCGCCAGCAGCCAGGCCTACGGGACTAGCGACGAGCAGTACTTC. It translates to CASSQAYGTSDEQYF. This chain joins TRBV4-3 and TRBJ2-7, with 10 bases that match TRBD2. The CDR3 spans 15 residues. Germline CDR1 LGHNA, CDR2 YSLEER. V lost 3 bases to trimming and J lost 5 bases; unmatched junction nucleotides: 7.